A single sample is the source of the 17 T cell receptor beta chains below, sequenced in a study of cytomegalovirus exposure and HLA in healthy donors. The PCR employed 60 Vbeta primers together with 13 Jbeta primers. Here immunoSEQ multiplex PCR was the method, and the copy in TCRdb shows in-frame clones only, minus some. The table lists some 99,000 clones, under 90% of them singletons. Sample: PBMCs. The receptors were gathered from a woman aged 25 to 39 in good health and CMV-seronegative.

The J gene is TRBJ1-1, the V gene TRBV7-2; 7 bases are a match to TRBD1. Germline V CDR1 and CDR2: SGHTA, FQGNSA. The CDR3 covers 16 residues. With V trimmed by 5 bases and J by 5 bases, 14 bases remained unmatched. CDR3 protein: CASSPLPPGQTTEAFF. Written as DNA, the CDR3 is TGTGCCAGCAGCCCGCTACCTCCGGGACAGACGACTGAAGCTTTCTTT.

The chain joins TRBV1 to TRBJ2-7; the table's D call of TRBD2 was not tested on the DNA. TRBV1 corresponds to a pseudogene. The CDR3 is 16 amino acids. In DNA form, the CDR3 reads TGCACCAGCAGCCAAGATCGATCAGACCTCCGGAGGGAGCAGTACTTC. Encoded protein: CTSSQDRSDLRREQYF.

The chain joins TRBV5-5 to TRBJ1-4; possible D gene TRBD1, 5 bases. The CDR3 runs 16 residues. The germline CDR1 and CDR2 sequences are SGHKS and YYEKEE (reference sequence). V was trimmed by 0 bases and J by 3 bases, leaving 12 bases between them. CDR3 DNA: TGTGCCAGCAGCTTGGGCTGGGGCCTACCTAATGAAAAACTGTTTTTT. Translated, it gives CASSLGWGLPNEKLFF.

This chain links TRBV19 with TRBJ1-2, with TRBD1 matching 7 bases. Germline V gene data show CDR1 as LNHDA and CDR2 as SQIVND (reference sequence). CDR3 size: 13 residues. V shed 1 base, J shed 13 bases, and the junction held 9 bases outside the gene matches. DNA for the CDR3: TGTGCCAGTAGTATAGGCCCTCAGGGGGAAGGCACCTTC. It is translated as CASSIGPQGEGTF. Combining the CDR3 with reference TRBV19 and TRBJ1-2 gives the whole variable domain DGGITQSPKYLFRKEGQNVTLSCEQNLNHDAMYWYRQDPGQGLRLIYYSQIVNDFQKGDIAEGYSVSREKKESFPLTVTSAQKNPTAFYLCASSIGPQGEGTFGSGTRLTVV.

CDR3 region: CASSYWGTFNEKLFF. DNA for the CDR3: TGTGCCAGCAGTTACTGGGGCACGTTTAATGAAAAACTGTTTTTT. The chain is built from TRBV6-5 and TRBJ1-4, with TRBD1 as a possible D gene (5 bases). The ends were cut back, 1 base at V and 4 bases at J, with 10 bases in the middle. Germline V gene lookup returns CDR1 MNHEY and CDR2 SVGAGI. The CDR3 sequence is 15 residues long.

The chain recombines TRBV7-4 with TRBJ2-7; D unclear. Between the trimmed V and J ends, which lost 2 bases and 9 bases, there was a span of 14 bases. Germline values: CDR1 SGHVT, CDR2 SQSDAQ. This CDR3 is 13 amino acids long. In nucleotides, the CDR3 is TGTGCCAGCAGCTTATACCCCCCCCCGGGGCAGTACTTC. It is translated as CASSLYPPPGQYF.

This rearrangement joins TRBV19 to TRBJ1-1; 9 nucleotides align to TRBD1. CDR1 LNHDA and CDR2 SQIVND come from the germline V gene (reference sequence). The CDR3 covers 14 residues. The trim removed 7 bases at V and 4 bases at J, leaving 7 bases unmatched. DNA for the CDR3: TGTGCCAGTAAGACGGGACAGGGATCCACTGAAGCTTTCTTT. Protein: CASKTGQGSTEAFF.

This chain's CDR3 is CASSLASLAGTYEQYF. In nucleotides, the CDR3 is TGTGCCAGCAGCTTGGCCTCGCTAGCGGGAACCTACGAGCAGTACTTC. The chain has TRBV5-4 and TRBJ2-7; 9 bases line up with TRBD2. This CDR3 spans 16 amino acids. In germline, CDR1 is SGHNT, CDR2 YYREEE (reference sequence). With 0 bases clipped from V and 2 bases from J, the junction kept 6 bases outside the gene matches.

For the CDR3, the DNA is TGTGCCAGCAGATCTCTAGCGGGGGAATACAATGAGCAGTTCTTC. Its protein product is CASRSLAGEYNEQFF. The V gene is TRBV5-4, the J gene TRBJ2-1; the match to TRBD2 covers 10 bases. Germline CDR1 reads SGHNT; CDR2 reads YYREEE (reference sequence). This CDR3 contains 15 residues. The V gene end was trimmed by 5 bases and the J gene end by 4 bases; junction bases not matched to a gene: 6. The whole variable domain, filled in from reference TRBV5-4 and TRBJ2-1, reads ETGVTQSPTHLIKTRGQQVTLRCSSQSGHNTVSWYQQALGQGPQFIFQYYREEENGRGNFPPRFSGLQFPNYSSELNVNALELDDSALYLCASRSLAGEYNEQFFGPGTRLTVL.

This clone was observed a handful of times. This chain uses TRBV23-1 with TRBJ1-1; D is perhaps TRBD1 (5 bases). TRBV23-1 is annotated as an ORF whose role is uncertain. CDR3 length: 17 residues. V lost 0 bases and J 3 bases, leaving 17 bases between the germline ends. CDR3 coding DNA: TGCGCCAGCAGTCAATCCGGGCTCAAGCCGGGGGACACTGAAGCTTTCTTT. The encoded protein is CASSQSGLKPGDTEAFF.

J is TRBJ1-1 and V is TRBV2; 10 bases are a match to TRBD1. There are 15 residues in the CDR3. Germline assignment: CDR1 SNHLY and CDR2 FYNNEI. V shed 4 bases, J shed 4 bases, and the junction held 6 bases outside the gene matches. Written as DNA, the CDR3 is TGTGCCAGCAGTGTTGGGGACAGGGGAGGCACTGAAGCTTTCTTT. Protein sequence: CASSVGDRGGTEAFF. The full variable domain, with the rest looked up from reference TRBV2 and TRBJ1-1, is EPEVTQTPSHQVTQMGQEVILRCVPISNHLYFYWYRQILGQKVEFLVSFYNNEISEKSEIFDDQFSVERPDGSNFTLKIRSTKLEDSAMYFCASSVGDRGGTEAFFGQGTRLTVV.

In this sample, this clone turned up once. This rearrangement joins TRBV9 to TRBJ2-7, with 10 positions matching TRBD2. The J segment lost 4 bases and the V segment lost 1 base, leaving 2 bases of the junction unmatched. In germline, CDR1 is SGDLS, CDR2 YYNGEE. The CDR3 sequence is 14 residues long. The CDR3 sequence: CASSVSGRDYEQYF. In nucleotides, the CDR3 is TGTGCCAGCAGCGTAAGCGGGAGGGATTACGAGCAGTACTTC.

This clone came up a few times. The J gene is TRBJ2-3, the V gene TRBV6-5; D is unresolved. This CDR3 spans 12 amino acids. The ends were cut back, 7 bases at V and 7 bases at J, with 12 bases in the middle. From germline, CDR1 is MNHEY and CDR2 SVGAGI. The CDR3 is CASNDKLNTQYF. CDR3 bases: TGTGCCAGCAACGACAAATTAAATACGCAGTATTTT.

The chain recombines TRBV5-4 with TRBJ2-1; TRBD1 is a possible D gene (6 bases). Trimming stripped 0 bases from V and 7 bases from J, with 14 bases between. The CDR3 is 15 amino acids. Germline CDR1 SGHNT, CDR2 YYREEE (reference sequence). In DNA, the CDR3 is TGTGCCAGCAGCTTGGGTGGGGGCACGGGAAATGAGCAGTTCTTC. Translating it yields CASSLGGGTGNEQFF.

The chain uses TRBV30 and TRBJ2-1, with TRBD2 identical over 7 bases. The CDR3 is 13 amino acids. V shed 7 bases and J 2 bases; nucleotides not matched to a gene: 5. CDR1 is GTSNPN and CDR2 is SVGIG in the germline V gene (reference sequence). Here the CDR3 reads CAFGREPYNEQFF. CDR3 sequence (DNA): TGTGCCTTCGGGCGGGAGCCCTACAATGAGCAGTTCTTC.

Written as DNA, the CDR3 is TGTGCCACCAGCAGAAGACTAGCGGGAGGGCCCTACGAGCAGTACTTC. Protein sequence: CATSRRLAGGPYEQYF. The chain carries TRBV15 and TRBJ2-7; 14 bases are a match to TRBD2. CDR1 is LNHNV and CDR2 is YYDKDF in the germline V gene (reference sequence). The CDR3 length is 16 residues. Losses at the gene ends were 2 bases for V and 2 bases for J; bases not matched to a gene: 2.

The chain has TRBV9 and TRBJ2-1, with TRBD2 identical over 12 bases. The ends lost 6 bases at V and 6 bases at J; junction bases unmatched: 1. The CDR3 consists of 13 residues. The germline gives CDR1 SGDLS, CDR2 YYNGEE. In nucleotides, the CDR3 is TGTGCCAGCAAACTAGCGGGGGGCAATGAGCAGTTCTTC. Its protein product is CASKLAGGNEQFF. Drawing the rest from reference TRBV9 and TRBJ2-1, the complete variable domain is DSGVTQTPKHLITATGQRVTLRCSPRSGDLSVYWYQQSLDQGLQFLIQYYNGEERAKGNILERFSAQQFPDLHSELNLSSLELGDSALYFCASKLAGGNEQFFGPGTRLTVL.